These 21 T cell receptor beta chains were all obtained from the same sample, sequenced in a study of T cells in Graves' hyperthyroidism and ophthalmopathy. RNA transcripts were the template for amplifying TCR beta CDR3 regions. The HTBI primer set served for first-round RT-PCR of the TCR CDR3. TCRdb fed the multiplex PCR reads into MiXCR, producing one record per CDR3 protein. Here the sample spans around 700,000 distinct CDR3 sequences, approximately 19% being singletons. Input material: blood. These receptors originate from a woman aged 50 to 60 with Graves' hyperthyroidism that later progressed to Graves' ophthalmopathy.

CDR3 in DNA: TGTGCCCTCAGGCACGGGAGCACAGATACGCAGTATTTT. This sequence encodes CALRHGSTDTQYF. The V gene is TRBV12-3 or TRBV12-4, the J gene TRBJ2-3; no clear D. CDR3 size: 13 residues. Trimming took off 11 bases at V and 0 bases at J, with 12 bases between the two ends.

This clonotype was observed at least ten times. The chain combines TRBV11-2 with TRBJ2-2; tentatively, D is TRBD1 (6 bases). Trimming removed 5 bases from V and 4 bases from J, with 11 bases in between. From germline, CDR1 is SGHAT and CDR2 FQNNGV. The CDR3 contains 14 residues. The CDR3 spells CASSTLGGTGELFF. The CDR3 coding sequence is TGTGCCAGCAGCACTCTAGGGGGCACCGGGGAGCTGTTTTTT.

The chain combines TRBV19 with TRBJ1-4; D is perhaps TRBD1 (5 bases). Trimming took off 5 bases at V and 8 bases at J, with 18 bases between the two ends. The length of the CDR3 is 15 residues. Germline CDR1 reads LNHDA; CDR2 reads SQIVND (reference sequence). CDR3: CASSARQNPVEKLFF. The CDR3 DNA reads TGTGCCAGTAGTGCCCGACAGAACCCGGTGGAAAAACTGTTTTTT.

The chain recombines TRBV19 with TRBJ1-5, with 11 bases that match TRBD1. Germline V gene lookup returns CDR1 LNHDA and CDR2 SQIVND (reference sequence). Trimming at V came to 3 bases and at J to 5 bases, leaving 3 bases not matched to a gene. The CDR3 sequence is 15 residues long. CDR3 amino acids: CASSISGQGDQPQHF. In nucleotides, the CDR3 is TGTGCCAGTAGTATTTCGGGACAGGGGGATCAGCCCCAGCATTTT.

This clonotype has a count of ten or more. The chain combines TRBV11-3 with TRBJ2-1; TRBD2 matches at 11 bases. This CDR3 has 14 residues. CDR1 SGHNT and CDR2 YENEEA come from the germline V gene. Trimming removed 5 bases from V and 10 bases from J; junction bases left unmatched: 7. This chain's CDR3 is CASSLTSGVGEQFF. Here the CDR3 DNA reads TGTGCCAGCAGCCTGACTAGCGGGGTTGGAGAGCAGTTCTTC.

This clonotype was detected many times. This CDR3 reads CASSEGAGGSGYTF. The CDR3 bases are TGTGCCAGCAGCGAGGGAGCAGGGGGCTCTGGCTACACCTTC. V and J are TRBV5-5 and TRBJ1-2, with TRBD1 matching over 8 bases. From germline, CDR1 is SGHKS and CDR2 YYEKEE (reference sequence). The V and J ends lost 4 bases and 7 bases, in that order; junction bases with no gene match: 9. The CDR3 runs to 14 residues.

This clonotype showed up just a few times. The genes are TRBV27 and TRBJ2-7, with D unclear. V lost 5 bases, J lost 2 bases, and 10 bases lay in between. Germline lookup yields CDR1 MNHEY and CDR2 SMNVEV (reference sequence). The CDR3 is 13 residues long. CDR3 region: CASSDRLPYEQYF. The CDR3 nucleotides are TGTGCCAGCAGTGATCGGTTACCCTACGAGCAGTACTTC.

The rearrangement joins TRBV2 to TRBJ1-5; D is perhaps TRBD1 (6 bases). Germline loops: CDR1 SNHLY, CDR2 FYNNEI. V was trimmed by 6 bases and J by 5 bases, leaving 14 bases between them. The CDR3 is made up of 14 amino acids. The CDR3 DNA sequence: TGTGCCAGCAGCGTACAGGGTATGGATCAGCCCCAGCATTTT. This sequence encodes CASSVQGMDQPQHF. The full variable domain, in which reference TRBV2 and TRBJ1-5 provide the parts outside the CDR3, is EPEVTQTPSHQVTQMGQEVILRCVPISNHLYFYWYRQILGQKVEFLVSFYNNEISEKSEIFDDQFSVERPDGSNFTLKIRSTKLEDSAMYFCASSVQGMDQPQHFGDGTRLSIL.

The chain is built from TRBV15 and TRBJ1-2, with TRBD1 matching over 7 bases. CDR1 and CDR2 (germline): LNHNV, YYDKDF (reference sequence). V trimming: 1 base; J trimming: 0 bases; junction bases outside the gene matches: 5. CDR3 length: 16 residues. CDR3 in amino acids: CATSRAAGTANYGYTF. The CDR3 DNA sequence: TGTGCCACCAGCAGAGCTGCCGGGACAGCTAACTATGGCTACACCTTC.

The V call is TRBV25-1, the J call TRBJ1-1; a weak D match, TRBD1 (6 bases). In germline, CDR1 is MGHDK, CDR2 SYGVNS. V lost 6 bases and J lost 3, with 14 bases in between. The CDR3 has 14 amino acids. The CDR3 bases are TGTGCCAGCAGGGCAGGGGAGGATTACACTGAAGCTTTCTTT. This translates into CASRAGEDYTEAFF.

This clonotype has a count of ten or more. This chain links TRBV30 with TRBJ1-2; unclear D gene. V gave up 0 bases and J gave up 7 bases, with 9 bases separating them. The CDR3 covers 12 residues. CDR1 and CDR2 (germline): GTSNPN, SVGIG (reference sequence). In nucleotides, the CDR3 is TGTGCCTGGAGTGTCCGGTCGGGTGGCTACACCTTC. It translates to CAWSVRSGGYTF.

This clonotype came up a few times. In DNA, the CDR3 is TGTGCCAGCAGTCACCGACAGGTTGCCACCGGGGAGCTGTTTTTT. Translation: CASSHRQVATGELFF. The chain uses TRBV6-5 and TRBJ2-2, with D tentatively TRBD1 (6 bases). V lost 5 bases and J 4 bases, leaving 14 bases between the germline ends. Looked up from germline, CDR1 is MNHEY and CDR2 is SVGAGI. CDR3 size: 15 residues.

At least ten counts were recorded for this clonotype. The rearrangement uses TRBV11-3 and TRBJ2-3; D assignment may be TRBD1 or TRBD2 (5 bases each). Germline CDR1 and CDR2: SGHNT and YENEEA. V dropped 5 bases and J dropped 2 bases, with 11 bases sitting between them. The CDR3 runs 14 residues. This CDR3 is CASSHGTNTDTQYF. The CDR3 DNA follows: TGTGCCAGCAGCCATGGGACGAACACAGATACGCAGTATTTT.

This chain links TRBV6-1 with TRBJ2-1; D uncertain. CDR3 length: 14 residues. V lost 7 bases and J lost 0, with 10 bases in between. Germline CDR1 and CDR2: MNHNS and SASEGT. The CDR3 DNA is TGTGCCAGCAAGGGTTGGAGCTCCTACAATGAGCAGTTCTTC. Its protein product is CASKGWSSYNEQFF.

The table lists this clonotype with many counts. The chain joins TRBV20-1 to TRBJ1-1; 10 bases agree with TRBD1. J gave up 9 bases and V 5 bases, and 9 bases lay outside the gene matches. This CDR3 is built from 13 residues. Germline values: CDR1 DFQATT, CDR2 SNEGSKA (reference sequence). The CDR3 reads CSAPRQGARKAFF. The CDR3 nucleotides read TGCAGTGCTCCTCGACAGGGGGCCCGGAAAGCTTTCTTT.

Only a few counts were recorded for this clonotype. Compared with germline, one end of the junction differs, possibly owing to a read error. The rearrangement links TRBV7-7 to TRBJ2-1; no definite D call. The V gene's germline CDR1 is SSHAT and CDR2 FNYEAQ (reference sequence). The CDR3 sequence is 15 residues long. The CDR3, as DNA: TGTGCTAGCAGTAGTGGGATTAGCTCCTACAATGAGCAGTTCTTC. As protein: CASSSGISSYNEQFF. The entire variable domain, with the rest obtained from reference TRBV7-7 and TRBJ2-1, is as follows: GAGVSQSPRYKVTKRGQDVTLRCDPISSHATLYWYQQALGQGPEFLTYFNYEAQPDKSGLPSDRFSAERPEGSISTLTIQRTEQRDSAMYRCASSSGISSYNEQFFGPGTRLTVL.

This clonotype was seen a handful of times. The CDR3 DNA sequence: TGCGCCAGCAGCCGCCGGAAACAGGGGGCCGCCGATACGCAGTATTTT. Protein product: CASSRRKQGAADTQYF. The rearrangement uses TRBV4-1 and TRBJ2-3, with 9 bases that match TRBD1. J lost 6 bases, V lost 4 bases, and 11 bases had no gene match. Germline CDR1 and CDR2: MGHRA and YSYEKL. The CDR3 has 16 amino acids.

This clonotype was detected many times. Written as DNA, the CDR3 is TGTGCCAGCAGCCTCCGGGACAACAATCAGCCCCAGCATTTT. Translated, it gives CASSLRDNNQPQHF. The chain employs TRBV3-1 and TRBJ1-5, with D maybe TRBD1 (6 bases). Germline CDR1 and CDR2: LGHDT and YNNKEL (reference sequence). This CDR3 contains 14 residues. V was cut by 4 bases and J by 3 bases, with 10 bases left in between. Full variable domain (remainder filled in from reference TRBV3-1 and TRBJ1-5): DTAVSQTPKYLVTQMGNDKSIKCEQNLGHDTMYWYKQDSKKFLKIMFSYNNKELIINETVPNRFSPKSPDKAHLNLHINSLELGDSAVYFCASSLRDNNQPQHFGDGTRLSIL.

Many counts were recorded for this clonotype. This chain connects TRBV6-2 or TRBV6-3 to TRBJ2-7, with D perhaps matching TRBD1 (6 bases). Trimming removed 6 bases at V and 0 bases at J, with 21 bases between. The CDR3 loop spans 17 amino acids. Looked up from germline, CDR1 is MNHEY and CDR2 is SVGEGT. The CDR3 region has the DNA TGTGCCAGCAGACCGCCACCGGGACACCAGAGCTCCTACGAGCAGTACTTC. Translation: CASRPPPGHQSSYEQYF.

The V and J genes are TRBV27 and TRBJ1-1; 10 nucleotides line up with TRBD1. The CDR3 is 16 amino acids. Trimming removed 2 bases from V and 2 bases from J; junction bases left unmatched: 5. CDR1 is MNHEY, CDR2 SMNVEV, per germline (reference sequence). CDR3 DNA: TGTGCCAGCAGTTTAGAGGGGACAGGGGTAAACACTGAAGCTTTCTTT. This translates into CASSLEGTGVNTEAFF.

This clonotype was recorded a few times. V usage is TRBV2 and J usage is TRBJ2-2; D perhaps matches TRBD2 (5 bases). V was pared by 6 bases and J by 2 bases, with 13 bases between. This CDR3 contains 15 residues. Looked up from germline, CDR1 is SNHLY and CDR2 is FYNNEI. This chain's CDR3 is CASSPRAVNTGELFF. CDR3 DNA sequence: TGTGCCAGCAGCCCCCGAGCGGTTAACACCGGGGAGCTGTTTTTT. The variable domain in full, completed from reference TRBV2 and TRBJ2-2, reads EPEVTQTPSHQVTQMGQEVILRCVPISNHLYFYWYRQILGQKVEFLVSFYNNEISEKSEIFDDQFSVERPDGSNFTLKIRSTKLEDSAMYFCASSPRAVNTGELFFGEGSRLTVL.